The sequence of this T cell receptor beta chain was determined in a study of T cell changes during pregnancy in multiple sclerosis. As for this clone: The junction does not match germline at one end; this may be a read error.

TCRdb keeps only in-frame clones here, not all; method: immunoSEQ multiplex PCR. The data show 49,000 or so clones, 85% to 95% seen once. The clonotype originates from a female donor with multiple sclerosis, enrolled in a pregnancy study. Sample: peripheral blood, taken in the third trimester of pregnancy.

This chain's CDR3 is CASSLLGPGDEQFF. CDR3 nucleotides: TGTGCTAGCAGCTTACTAGGGCCGGGGGATGAGCAGTTCTTC. The chain links TRBV7-7 to TRBJ2-1, with a weak D call TRBD2 (6 bases). The CDR3 consists of 14 residues. Germline assignment: CDR1 SSHAT and CDR2 FNYEAQ (reference sequence).